Included here is one TCR beta chain sequence, with context. The data were produced by immunoSEQ multiplex PCR, yet TCRdb's version contains in-frame clones alone and is incomplete. Of 100,000 to 150,000 clones in the sample, nearly 90% were seen once. These data belong to a study of blood T cell repertoires in COVID-19. Study-wide background: Samples came from the United States, Italy and Spain, spanning acute and convalescent COVID-19. T cells, B-cell-depleted T cells, or PBMCs supplied cDNA or gDNA.

The V segment lost 7 bases and the J segment 3 bases; nucleotides outside the gene matches: 14. From germline, CDR1 is SNHLY and CDR2 FYNNEI. The CDR3 spans 16 residues. The TCR sequence derives from a woman of 80 years or more with acute or convalescent COVID-19. Sequences were obtained from peripheral blood. The chain links TRBV2 to TRBJ1-2; 7 bases are shared with TRBD1. CDR3 sequence reads: CASTQSPAGGYYGYTF. The DNA for the CDR3 is TGTGCCAGCACCCAAAGTCCTGCAGGGGGGTACTATGGCTACACCTTC.